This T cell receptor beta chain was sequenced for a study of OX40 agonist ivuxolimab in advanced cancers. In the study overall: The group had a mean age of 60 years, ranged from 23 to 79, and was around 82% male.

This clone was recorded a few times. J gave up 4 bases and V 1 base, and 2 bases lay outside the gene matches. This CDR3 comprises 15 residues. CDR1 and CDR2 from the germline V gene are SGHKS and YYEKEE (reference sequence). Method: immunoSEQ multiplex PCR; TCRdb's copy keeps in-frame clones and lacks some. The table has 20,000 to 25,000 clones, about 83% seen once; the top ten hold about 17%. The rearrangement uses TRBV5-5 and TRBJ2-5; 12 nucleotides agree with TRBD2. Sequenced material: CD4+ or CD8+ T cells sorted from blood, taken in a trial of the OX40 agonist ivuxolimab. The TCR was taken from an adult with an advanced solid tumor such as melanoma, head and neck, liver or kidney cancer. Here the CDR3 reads CASSLRLAGAETQYF. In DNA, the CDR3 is TGTGCCAGCAGCTTGCGACTAGCGGGGGCAGAGACCCAGTACTTC.